A single sample is the source of the 10 T cell receptor beta chains below, sequenced in a study of T cell responses to AZD1222 COVID-19 vaccine. Sequencing was performed with immunoSEQ multiplex PCR; in TCRdb, only in-frame clones are kept and a portion is missing. The table includes roughly 180,000 clones, approximately 94% detected once. The sample was peripheral blood, taken on day 0 of AZD1222 vaccination. The receptors here all came from an adult in good health.

The chain uses TRBV11-3 and TRBJ2-1, with D perhaps matching TRBD1 (6 bases). The CDR3 has 12 residues. Germline CDR1 and CDR2: SGHNT and YENEEA. Trimming removed 8 bases at V and 10 bases at J, with 15 bases between. Here the CDR3 DNA reads TGTGCCAGCTACAGGGCCGACGGGGAGCAGTTCTTC. As protein: CASYRADGEQFF.

This chain links TRBV4-2 with TRBJ2-1, with 11 bases matching TRBD1. CDR1 is LGHNA and CDR2 is YNFKEQ in the germline V gene. V lost 2 bases and J lost 7; bases outside the gene matches: 7. This CDR3 comprises 16 residues. As DNA, the CDR3 is TGTGCCAGCAGCCAATTCGGGACAGGGGGTATGAATGAGCAGTTCTTC. Translation gives CASSQFGTGGMNEQFF.

The V gene is TRBV18, the J gene TRBJ1-5, with D maybe TRBD1 (5 bases). The CDR3 loop spans 14 amino acids. The germline V gene encodes CDR1 KGHSH and CDR2 LQKENI. Trimming stripped 3 bases from V and 3 bases from J, with 9 bases between. The CDR3 protein is CASSPSGDNQPQHF. The CDR3 DNA is TGTGCCAGCTCACCCTCGGGGGACAATCAGCCCCAGCATTTT.

The V call is TRBV10-3, the J call TRBJ2-2; no definite D call. Trimming pared 7 bases from V and 4 bases from J, leaving 10 bases between. The CDR3 consists of 13 residues. The germline V gene encodes CDR1 ENHRY and CDR2 SYGVKD. The CDR3 DNA follows: TGTGCCATCATGAGTTCGGTCACCGGGGAGCTGTTTTTT. It is translated as CAIMSSVTGELFF.

The chain employs TRBV6-5 and TRBJ1-1; unclear D gene. With 6 bases removed from V and 3 bases from J, the gap between germline ends came to 8 bases. Per the germline V gene, CDR1 is MNHEY and CDR2 is SVGAGI. This CDR3 is built from 12 residues. In DNA, the CDR3 is TGTGCCAGCAGATCAAGGTACACTGAAGCTTTCTTT. Its translation is CASRSRYTEAFF.

This chain uses TRBV29-1 with TRBJ2-2, with unresolved D. Germline V gives CDR1 SQVTM, CDR2 ANQGSEA. The CDR3 loop spans 13 amino acids. V dropped 6 bases and J dropped 2 bases, with 10 bases sitting between them. CDR3 region: CSVDPNNTGELFF. CDR3 in DNA: TGCAGCGTCGATCCAAATAACACCGGGGAGCTGTTTTTT.

Regarding this clone: Other DNA sequences in the same sample also yield this CDR3. The gene calls are TRBV6-2 or TRBV6-3 and TRBJ2-7, with TRBD2 identical over 12 bases. The CDR3 contains 14 residues. V was pared by 5 bases and J by 2 bases, with 1 base of the junction left unmatched. Germline V gives CDR1 MNHEY, CDR2 SVGEGT. CDR3 sequence: CASSLAGGPYEQYF. DNA of the CDR3: TGTGCCAGCAGTCTAGCGGGAGGGCCCTACGAGCAGTACTTC.

The chain recombines TRBV4-1 with TRBJ2-1; TRBD2 matches at 10 bases. CDR1 is MGHRA and CDR2 is YSYEKL in the germline V gene. This CDR3 comprises 17 residues. Trimming cost V 1 base and J 5 bases; bases outside gene matches: 8. The CDR3 sequence is CASSQGVAGGLNNEQFF. The CDR3 DNA follows: TGCGCCAGCAGCCAAGGGGTAGCGGGAGGCCTGAACAATGAGCAGTTCTTC.

This clone has a single count. The rearrangement uses TRBV5-1 and TRBJ2-2; perhaps TRBD2 as D (6 bases). V was pared by 8 bases and J by 4 bases, with 18 bases between. Germline assignment: CDR1 SGHRS and CDR2 YFSETQ. The CDR3 totals 15 residues. CDR3 in DNA: TGCGCCAGTCGGGCCGGGAGCTTCAGCACCGGGGAGCTGTTTTTT. It yields the protein CASRAGSFSTGELFF.

The gene calls are TRBV15 and TRBJ2-1, with D perhaps matching TRBD2 (5 bases). CDR1 is LNHNV and CDR2 is YYDKDF in the germline V gene (reference sequence). This CDR3 has 16 amino acids. V lost 0 bases and J 8 bases, leaving 17 bases between the germline ends. CDR3 DNA sequence: TGTGCCACCAGCAGAGATCATAAGGGAGTTGGTGATGAGCAGTTCTTC. Translation gives CATSRDHKGVGDEQFF.